Listed below are T cell receptor beta chains from one sample, sequenced in a study of T-cell memory formation after mild COVID-19. TCRdb called the 5' RACE reads again in MiXCR, with one record for every CDR3 protein. The data contain 350,000 to 500,000 distinct CDR3 sequences, roughly 18% of them singletons. Sequencing was done on a sample of PBMCs or a T cell subset sorted from them (not recorded which). These receptor sequences come from a man aged 18 to 30 who had mild COVID-19 (a few samples of this study predate the infection). Cell type and time point are not known. Each CDR3 is given with its conserved first and last residue. Each record gives: CDR3 length, V gene, clone size, J gene, D gene, CDR3 protein, CDR3 DNA. A D gene is named only where the DNA matches it firmly. Clone size appears in some rows only: once, few, many, or a class for an expanded clone.

15	TRBV5-5	few	TRBJ1-1	TRBD1	CASSSSGTGWTEAFF	TGTGCCAGCAGCTCCTCCGGGACAGGGTGGACTGAAGCTTTCTTT
13	TRBV4-1	many	TRBJ2-1	-	CASSYLGNNEQFF	TGCGCCAGCAGCTATCTGGGGAACAATGAGCAGTTCTTC
15	TRBV5-1	-	TRBJ2-5	-	CASSSGPRIQETQYF	TGCGCCAGCAGCTCCGGCCCTAGAATCCAAGAGACCCAGTACTTC
16	TRBV7-7	-	TRBJ2-1	TRBD2	CASSLELAGGEGEQFF	TGTGCTAGCAGCCTCGAACTAGCGGGGGGCGAGGGAGAGCAGTTCTTC
14	TRBV7-2	few	TRBJ1-1	-	CASSPGAGSTEAFF	TGTGCCAGCAGCCCGGGGGCGGGGAGCACTGAAGCTTTCTTT
15	TRBV27	few	TRBJ2-3	TRBD2	CASSFKRGSPDTQYF	TGTGCCAGCAGCTTTAAGCGGGGGAGCCCAGATACGCAGTATTTT
14	TRBV6-5	-	TRBJ1-5	-	CATYWEVGNQPQHF	TGTGCCACCTACTGGGAGGTTGGCAATCAGCCCCAGCATTTT
17	TRBV4-1	-	TRBJ2-2	TRBD2	CASSQAPSGVNTGELFF	TGCGCCAGCAGCCAAGCTCCTAGCGGGGTAAACACCGGGGAGCTGTTTTTT
14	TRBV4-3	few	TRBJ2-3	-	CASSQDVSSDTQYF	TGCGCCAGCAGCCAAGACGTCTCCTCAGATACGCAGTATTTT
15	TRBV2	many	TRBJ2-3	TRBD2	CASSQRGASLDTQYF	TGTGCCAGCAGTCAGCGGGGGGCCTCACTGGATACGCAGTATTTT
13	TRBV12-3/TRBV12-4	-	TRBJ1-2	-	CASNRDRGYGYTF	TGTGCCAGCAACCGGGACCGAGGATATGGCTACACCTTC
13	TRBV5-1	-	TRBJ1-2	-	CASSSGLNYGYTF	TGCGCCAGCAGCTCCGGACTCAACTATGGCTACACCTTC
15	TRBV25-1	few	TRBJ1-1	-	CASSEGGRGRFEAFF	TGTGCCAGCAGTGAAGGAGGGAGAGGGCGCTTTGAAGCTTTCTTT
13	TRBV21-1	-	TRBJ1-2	-	CAITPGGAYGYTF	TGTGCCATTACACCAGGGGGCGCCTATGGCTACACCTTC
16	TRBV18	-	TRBJ1-3	-	CASSPALFNSGNTIYF	TGTGCCAGCTCACCGGCGTTGTTTAACTCTGGAAACACCATATATTTT
17	TRBV27	many	TRBJ2-4	TRBD1	CASSGTGEGWAKNIQYF	TGTGCCAGCAGTGGGACAGGGGAAGGGTGGGCCAAAAACATTCAGTACTTC
15	TRBV6-2/TRBV6-3	-	TRBJ2-2	TRBD1	CASRPWTGASEELFF	TGTGCCAGCAGACCTTGGACAGGCGCCTCGGAGGAGCTGTTTTTT
13	TRBV7-2	many	TRBJ2-5	-	CASSLVGSETQYF	TGTGCCAGCAGCTTAGTGGGTTCAGAGACCCAGTACTTC
16	TRBV24-1	-	TRBJ2-3	TRBD1	CATSDPGQGDTDTQYF	TGTGCCACCAGTGACCCGGGACAGGGGGACACAGATACGCAGTATTTT
15	TRBV18	-	TRBJ1-1	-	CASSAPGTQNTEAFF	TGTGCCAGCTCAGCGCCCGGGACGCAGAACACTGAAGCTTTCTTT
15	TRBV5-1	-	TRBJ2-7	-	CASSESGTRSYEQYF	TGCGCCAGCAGCGAATCCGGGACTCGCTCCTACGAGCAGTACTTC
15	TRBV4-1	few	TRBJ2-5	-	CASSQEARLQETQYF	TGCGCCAGCAGCCAAGAAGCCAGGCTTCAAGAGACCCAGTACTTC
13	TRBV30	once	TRBJ1-1	-	CAWSRGEDTEAFF	TGTGCCTGGAGTCGAGGGGAGGACACTGAAGCTTTCTTT
15	TRBV11-1	-	TRBJ2-2	TRBD1	CASSTDRGVTGELFF	TGTGCCAGCAGCACGGACAGGGGAGTAACCGGGGAGCTGTTTTTT
14	TRBV29-1	-	TRBJ1-2	-	CSVWEAQANYGYTF	TGCAGCGTTTGGGAGGCACAGGCTAACTATGGCTACACCTTC
14	TRBV12-3/TRBV12-4	few	TRBJ1-4	TRBD1	CASRGQGRLEKLFF	TGTGCCAGCAGGGGACAGGGGAGACTAGAAAAACTGTTTTTT
15	TRBV10-3	once	TRBJ2-1	-	CAISEIPLGGHEQFF	TGTGCCATCAGTGAAATCCCGTTGGGGGGGCATGAGCAGTTCTTC
14	TRBV7-9	-	TRBJ1-2	-	CASSFPGQNYGYTF	TGTGCCAGCAGCTTCCCGGGGCAGAACTATGGCTACACCTTC